The T cell receptor (beta chain) described here comes from a study of CD8+CD57+ T cells in acquired aplastic anemia. Study context: When averaged, DNA from sorted CD4+ and CD8+ cells came to 3 to 4 ug. Healthy donors averaged approximately 9.8 million reads for CD4+ cells.

Study-wide results and limits: Comparison of patients with controls identified approximately 28 shared CD8+ CDR3 sequences.

Concerning this clonotype itself: Its antigen is as yet unknown.

Both TCR beta VDJ combination and CDR3 sequence profiling were carried out. Genomic DNA was the template for this profiling. TCRdb reprocessed the reads via MiXCR and lists one record per CDR3 protein. The data hold 200,000 to 250,000 distinct CDR3 sequences, with 34% observed a single time. This CDR3 has 14 residues. J lost 7 bases, V lost 7 bases, and 5 bases had no gene match. Germline loops: CDR1 SGHDN, CDR2 FVKESK. Material: sorted CD4+, CD8+, or CD8+CD57+ T cells (not recorded which) from PBMCs. The chain has TRBV14 and TRBJ2-3, with 13 bases aligning to TRBD2. The sequence derives from a human donor in good health, serving as a control. The CDR3 reads CASTLAGGPNTQYF. CDR3 DNA sequence: TGTGCCAGCACACTAGCGGGGGGGCCTAATACGCAGTATTTT. Full variable domain (outside the CDR3, taken from reference TRBV14 and TRBJ2-3): EAGVTQFPSHSVIEKGQTVTLRCDPISGHDNLYWYRRVMGKEIKFLLHFVKESKQDESGMPNNRFLAERTGGTYSTLKVQPAELEDSGVYFCASTLAGGPNTQYFGPGTRLTVL.